The 21 T cell receptor beta chains below all came from one sample that was sequenced in a study of blood T cells in healthy people across ages. A second PCR of 7 to 11 cycles used a sample-barcoded 5' primer and a J-beta primer mix. TCRdb itself ran the 5' RACE reads through MiXCR, one entry per CDR3 protein. Here the sample spans a few hundred thousand distinct CDR3 sequences, about 27% being singletons. These records were also assigned to another study, of T cells of mothers and their children.

What was sequenced was blood. Every receptor here comes from a boy under 10 years old in good health.

This clonotype showed up just a few times. The rearrangement links TRBV6-2 or TRBV6-3 to TRBJ1-5; D is possibly TRBD1 (5 bases). Trimming took 6 bases from V and 3 from J, leaving 12 bases between them. Germline-derived CDR1 and CDR2 are MNHEY and SVGEGT. This CDR3 has 14 residues. The CDR3 DNA follows: TGTGCCAGCAGCGAGGGACCCTACAATCAGCCCCAGCATTTT. It encodes CASSEGPYNQPQHF.

J is TRBJ2-2 and V is TRBV7-8, with TRBD2 matching over 9 bases. Germline lookup yields CDR1 SGHVS and CDR2 FQNEAQ. The trim removed 8 bases at V and 4 bases at J, leaving 8 bases unmatched. This CDR3 is built from 15 residues. Here the CDR3 reads CASAQKRGVTGELFF. For the CDR3, the DNA is TGTGCCAGCGCCCAGAAGCGGGGGGTCACCGGGGAGCTGTTTTTT.

There are a few counts of this clonotype. The rearrangement uses TRBV7-2 and TRBJ2-7, with D possibly TRBD2 on 6 matching bases. Germline assignment: CDR1 SGHTA and CDR2 FQGNSA. The CDR3 has 14 amino acids. Trimming removed 3 bases from V and 5 bases from J, with 14 bases in between. The CDR3 bases are TGTGCCAGCAGCTTTCTCGGGGGTTTCAACGAGCAGTACTTC. Protein: CASSFLGGFNEQYF.

This clonotype was recorded a few times. J is TRBJ1-5 and V is TRBV2, with TRBD1 as a possible D gene (5 bases). V dropped 8 bases and J dropped 6 bases, with 14 bases sitting between them. The CDR3 sequence is 13 residues long. Germline V CDR1 and CDR2: SNHLY, FYNNEI. The CDR3 loop is CASARERSQPQHF. In DNA form, the CDR3 reads TGTGCCAGCGCCAGGGAGAGGAGTCAGCCCCAGCATTTT.

This clonotype was seen only a few times. This chain uses TRBV3-1 with TRBJ1-1, with D perhaps TRBD1 (5 bases). Germline V gene sequence: CDR1 LGHDT, CDR2 YNNKEL (reference sequence). This CDR3 has 17 residues. Trimming left V 4 bases short and J 0 bases short, with 18 bases between. CDR3 coding DNA: TGTGCCAGCAGCCTCCAATGGCTAGGGGCCATGAACACTGAAGCTTTCTTT. This gives the protein CASSLQWLGAMNTEAFF.

V usage is TRBV7-9 and J usage is TRBJ2-2; D tentatively fits TRBD1 or TRBD2 (8 bases each). The ends were cut back, 5 bases at V and 1 base at J, with 23 bases in the middle. The CDR3 loop spans 19 amino acids. Germline-derived CDR1 and CDR2 are SEHNR and FQNEAQ (reference sequence). The CDR3 reads CASSPLRTGGTGNTGELFF. CDR3 nucleotides: TGTGCCAGCAGCCCCTTACGTACGGGGGGGACAGGGAACACCGGGGAGCTGTTTTTT.

The CDR3 region is CASSLEVFVTGGENGYTF. CDR3 nucleotide sequence: TGTGCCAGCAGCTTAGAAGTGTTCGTGACAGGGGGAGAAAATGGCTACACCTTC. The chain combines TRBV7-9 with TRBJ1-2; TRBD1 matches at 9 bases. The germline gives CDR1 SEHNR, CDR2 FQNEAQ (reference sequence). V trimming: 1 base; J trimming: 6 bases; junction bases outside the gene matches: 15. The CDR3 spans 18 residues. Full variable domain (rest looked up from reference TRBV7-9 and TRBJ1-2): DTGVSQNPRHKITKRGQNVTFRCDPISEHNRLYWYRQTLGQGPEFLTYFQNEAQLEKSRLLSDRFSAERPKGSFSTLEIQRTEQGDSAMYLCASSLEVFVTGGENGYTFGSGTRLTVV.

The DNA of the CDR3 is TGTGCCGCAGGCTCCTACTCTGGAAACACCATATATTTT. The encoded protein is CAAGSYSGNTIYF. The V and J genes are TRBV7-9 and TRBJ1-3; D unresolved. Germline V gene lookup returns CDR1 SEHNR and CDR2 FQNEAQ (reference sequence). The CDR3 has 13 amino acids. The V and J ends lost 11 bases and 0 bases respectively, with 11 bases between them.

The chain joins TRBV2 to TRBJ2-5; unclear D gene. CDR3 length: 14 amino acids. From germline, CDR1 is SNHLY and CDR2 FYNNEI. Trimming shortened V by 3 bases and J by 2 bases, and 10 bases separated the two germline ends. The CDR3 DNA reads as TGTGCCAGCAGTGAGGCGAACTCTCAAGAGACCCAGTACTTC. This translates into CASSEANSQETQYF. Supplemented by reference TRBV2 and TRBJ2-5, the full variable domain reads EPEVTQTPSHQVTQMGQEVILRCVPISNHLYFYWYRQILGQKVEFLVSFYNNEISEKSEIFDDQFSVERPDGSNFTLKIRSTKLEDSAMYFCASSEANSQETQYFGPGTRLLVL.

The chain has TRBV5-1 and TRBJ2-1; D possibly corresponds to TRBD1 (6 bases). The CDR3 length is 17 residues. Germline CDR1 is SGHRS and CDR2 is YFSETQ. The germline V and J ends were trimmed by 4 bases and 0 bases, with 17 bases remaining between them. The CDR3 DNA sequence: TGCGCCAGCAGCACCCACCCAGACAGGACCTCCTACAATGAGCAGTTCTTC. Its translation: CASSTHPDRTSYNEQFF.

This clonotype has a handful of counts. The J gene is TRBJ2-2, the V gene TRBV12-3 or TRBV12-4, with 11 bases fitting TRBD2. The trim removed 1 base at V and 5 bases at J, leaving 6 bases unmatched. The CDR3 loop spans 17 amino acids. The CDR3 protein is CASSLETSGVGTGELFF. As DNA, the CDR3 is TGTGCCAGCAGTTTAGAGACTAGCGGGGTGGGGACCGGGGAGCTGTTTTTT.

The chain links TRBV3-1 to TRBJ2-4; D may be TRBD1 or TRBD2 (5 bases each). The CDR3 is 15 amino acids. Germline loops: CDR1 LGHDT, CDR2 YNNKEL (reference sequence). Trimming removed 3 bases from V and 0 bases from J, with 9 bases in between. The CDR3 DNA sequence: TGTGCCAGCAGCCACGGGACGGAAGCCAAAAACATTCAGTACTTC. Its translation is CASSHGTEAKNIQYF.

The chain combines TRBV6-2 or TRBV6-3 with TRBJ2-1; 8 nucleotides line up with TRBD2. Germline lookup yields CDR1 MNHEY and CDR2 SVGEGT. The CDR3 is 12 residues long. Germline trimming cut 8 bases from V and 7 bases from J; bases unmatched to any gene: 4. CDR3 in DNA: TGTGCCAGCCAAAGCGGGAGAAATGAGCAGTTCTTC. The encoded protein is CASQSGRNEQFF.

This chain connects TRBV12-3 or TRBV12-4 to TRBJ2-2, with 12 bases identical to TRBD2. CDR3 size: 18 residues. J gave up 6 bases and V 3 bases, and 11 bases lay outside the gene matches. CDR3 sequence: CASSFGLAGRVKAGELFF. DNA of the CDR3: TGTGCCAGCAGTTTTGGACTAGCGGGACGCGTCAAAGCCGGGGAGCTGTTTTTT.

The V gene is TRBV5-6, the J gene TRBJ2-5; TRBD1 matches at 7 bases. The J call may not be correct, given that the DNA end is closer to TRBJ2-7. This CDR3 region has 13 residues. Germline V gives CDR1 SGHDT, CDR2 YYEEEE. The CDR3 DNA sequence: TGTGCCAGCAGCTTGGTCGGGACAGTCGAGCAGTACTTC. Amino acids: CASSLVGTVEQYF.

V usage is TRBV10-3 and J usage is TRBJ1-4; D unclear. V was trimmed by 8 bases and J by 7 bases, leaving 17 bases between them. The CDR3 is 14 residues long. Germline-derived CDR1 and CDR2 are ENHRY and SYGVKD. The CDR3 sequence: CAIGNGGLGEKLFF. CDR3 DNA sequence: TGTGCCATCGGCAACGGAGGGTTGGGTGAAAAACTGTTTTTT.

The genes are TRBV27 and TRBJ2-1; tentatively, D is TRBD2 (6 bases). The V gene's germline CDR1 is MNHEY and CDR2 SMNVEV (reference sequence). This CDR3 is built from 14 residues. Trimming removed 8 bases from V and 8 bases from J, with 19 bases in between. CDR3 in amino acids: CASAPQAGRYEQFF. The DNA of the CDR3 is TGTGCCAGCGCCCCTCAGGCGGGGCGCTATGAGCAGTTCTTC.

The CDR3 here is CASSQQGAVSSYEQYF. As DNA, the CDR3 is TGTGCCAGCAGCCAGCAGGGGGCCGTAAGCTCCTACGAGCAGTACTTC. The chain is built from TRBV3-1 and TRBJ2-7, with 8 bases matching TRBD1. The CDR3 contains 16 residues. With 3 bases clipped from V and 0 bases from J, the junction kept 7 bases outside the gene matches. Germline V gene lookup returns CDR1 LGHDT and CDR2 YNNKEL (reference sequence).

The J gene is TRBJ2-5, the V gene TRBV3-1, with TRBD2 identical over 10 bases. The CDR3 is 14 amino acids. Trimming removed 6 bases from V and 3 bases from J; junction bases left unmatched: 4. Germline lookup yields CDR1 LGHDT and CDR2 YNNKEL (reference sequence). CDR3 sequence: CASRNSGGKETQYF. In DNA form, the CDR3 reads TGTGCCAGCAGGAATAGCGGGGGGAAAGAGACCCAGTACTTC.

This clonotype has ten or more counts. The gene calls are TRBV5-1 and TRBJ1-1; the D gene is possibly TRBD1 (6 bases). The germline V gene has CDR1 SGHRS and CDR2 YFSETQ. Trimming took 0 bases from V and 3 from J, leaving 6 bases between them. This CDR3 has 13 residues. The CDR3 spells CASSLDRDTEAFF. The CDR3 coding sequence is TGCGCCAGCAGCTTGGACAGGGACACTGAAGCTTTCTTT. Drawing the rest from reference TRBV5-1 and TRBJ1-1, the complete variable domain is KAGVTQTPRYLIKTRGQQVTLSCSPISGHRSVSWYQQTPGQGLQFLFEYFSETQRNKGNFPGRFSGRQFSNSRSEMNVSTLELGDSALYLCASSLDRDTEAFFGQGTRLTVV.

Here the CDR3 DNA reads TGTGCCAGCAGCGTAGGTAGTAGCGACCCATACGAGCAGTACTTC. It is translated as CASSVGSSDPYEQYF. V and J are TRBV9 and TRBJ2-5, with a weak D call TRBD2 (5 bases). The tail of the sequence fits TRBJ2-7 better, so the J call may be wrong. The CDR3 has 15 amino acids. The germline V gene encodes CDR1 SGDLS and CDR2 YYNGEE.